This is a list of T cell receptor beta chains from one sample in a study of beta chain features in type 1 diabetes. Clones were read by immunoSEQ multiplex PCR, and TCRdb kept only the in-frame ones, dropping some. The table shows nearly 700,000 clones, with roughly 13% occurring only once. Material for sequencing was naive CD4+ T cells from blood. These receptors were collected from a man aged 18 to 29 with type 1 diabetes. CDR3s include the opening cysteine and the closing phenylalanine or tryptophan. D genes are given only for firm matches. Clone size is shown for a subset of rows, as once, few, many or a class of expanded clone.

CASSERGQGKDEQFF,TGTGCCAGCAGTGAACGGGGACAGGGGAAGGATGAGCAGTTCTTC,TRBD1,TRBV6-1,TRBJ2-1,.
CASSEMSGDSTDTQYF,TGTGCCAGCAGTGAAATGTCCGGGGATAGCACAGATACGCAGTATTTT,.,TRBV2,TRBJ2-3,.
CASSLPNRETQYF,TGTGCCAGCAGCCTCCCCAACAGAGAGACCCAGTACTTC,.,TRBV21-1,TRBJ2-5,.
CAWSPFPRSTYEQYF,TGTGCCTGGAGCCCCTTTCCCAGGAGCACCTACGAGCAGTACTTC,.,TRBV30,TRBJ2-7,few
CASSAVTGELFF,TGTGCCAGCAGCGCTGTCACCGGGGAGCTGTTTTTT,.,TRBV7-9,TRBJ2-2,.
CASSPTSAVSYEQYF,TGTGCCAGCAGCCCCACTAGCGCCGTCTCCTACGAGCAGTACTTC,TRBD2,TRBV13,TRBJ2-7,.
CASSSEGPHTEAFF,TGTGCCAGCAGCTCGGAGGGGCCCCACACTGAAGCTTTCTTT,.,TRBV7-9,TRBJ1-1,.
CASSSRRGHVQETQYF,TGTGCCAGCAGTTCCAGGAGAGGACACGTCCAAGAGACCCAGTACTTC,.,TRBV28,TRBJ2-5,.
CASSSGGPSKPNEQFF,TGTGCCAGCAGCAGCGGGGGGCCAAGTAAACCCAATGAGCAGTTCTTC,TRBD2,TRBV7-2,TRBJ2-1,.
CASSLELSPAATNEKLFF,TGTGCCAGCAGCTTAGAGTTGTCCCCAGCGGCAACTAATGAAAAACTGTTTTTT,.,TRBV7-8,TRBJ1-4,few
CSVGDRSNEKLFF,TGCAGCGTAGGAGACAGGAGCAATGAAAAACTGTTTTTT,.,TRBV29-1,TRBJ1-4,.
CASSGQPRDSPLHF,TGTGCCAGCAGCGGACAGCCCAGGGACTCACCCCTCCACTTT,.,TRBV9,TRBJ1-6,.
CASSTQGYGYTF,TGTGCCAGCAGTACGCAGGGGTATGGCTACACCTTC,.,TRBV6-5,TRBJ1-2,few
CASSQDRLYGYTF,TGTGCCAGCAGCCAAGATCGGCTTTATGGCTACACCTTC,.,TRBV14,TRBJ1-2,.
CSDPNMGPIHNEQFF,TGCAGCGACCCGAATATGGGCCCCATTCACAATGAGCAGTTCTTC,.,TRBV29-1,TRBJ2-1,.
CASSPGPPGNTQYF,TGTGCCAGCAGTCCCGGGCCCCCGGGGAATACGCAGTATTTT,.,TRBV27,TRBJ2-3,few
CASSQEWGASPAYEQYF,TGCGCCAGCAGCCAAGAGTGGGGGGCTTCTCCGGCCTACGAGCAGTACTTC,.,TRBV4-1,TRBJ2-7,.
CASSPVGRYEQYF,TGTGCCAGCAGTCCCGTCGGGCGGTACGAGCAGTACTTC,.,TRBV27,TRBJ2-7,.
CASSLLTGTYEQYF,TGTGCCAGCAGCTTGTTAACAGGCACCTACGAGCAGTACTTC,.,TRBV5-6,TRBJ2-7,few
CSVGDRGVNQPQHF,TGCAGCGTTGGGGACAGGGGAGTTAATCAGCCCCAGCATTTT,TRBD1,TRBV29-1,TRBJ1-5,few
CASSVDSTYNEQFF,TGTGCCAGCAGCGTTGACAGTACCTACAATGAGCAGTTCTTC,.,TRBV9,TRBJ2-1,few
CASSFRDRVTGELFF,TGTGCCAGCAGCTTCCGGGACAGGGTCACCGGGGAGCTGTTTTTT,TRBD1,TRBV7-9,TRBJ2-2,.
CASRRERTGRYNEQFF,TGCGCCAGCAGGCGAGAGAGGACAGGGAGGTACAATGAGCAGTTCTTC,TRBD1,TRBV4-1,TRBJ2-1,few
CASSLGTFNTEAFF,TGCGCCAGCAGCTTGGGGACTTTCAACACTGAAGCTTTCTTT,.,TRBV5-1,TRBJ1-1,few
CASSGTSAFYNEQFF,TGTGCCAGCAGTGGAACTAGCGCTTTCTACAATGAGCAGTTCTTC,TRBD2,TRBV28,TRBJ2-1,.
CASSLVAEPYF,TGTGCCAGCAGCTTAGTGGCAGAGCCGTACTTC,.,TRBV7-8,TRBJ2-7,few
CASTHPLTSEQYF,TGCGCCAGCACTCACCCCCTCACCTCCGAGCAGTACTTC,.,TRBV5-1,TRBJ2-7,.
CASSLGLADYEQYF,TGTGCCAGCTCACTTGGACTAGCGGACTACGAGCAGTACTTC,TRBD2,TRBV18,TRBJ2-7,.
CASSQGDHQNSPLHF,TGCGCCAGCAGCCAAGGGGACCATCAAAATTCACCCCTCCACTTT,.,TRBV4-1,TRBJ1-6,.
CAWSAAANTEAFF,TGTGCCTGGAGTGCGGCGGCAAACACTGAAGCTTTCTTT,.,TRBV30,TRBJ1-1,few
CASSLDSGGPYNEQFF,TGCGCCAGCAGCTTGGATAGCGGGGGCCCATACAATGAGCAGTTCTTC,TRBD2,TRBV5-1,TRBJ2-1,few
CASRQGGSPLHF,TGTGCCAGCAGACAGGGAGGATCACCCCTCCACTTT,.,TRBV7-9,TRBJ1-6,few
CSAPPMETQYF,TGCAGTGCCCCCCCTATGGAGACCCAGTACTTC,.,TRBV20-1,TRBJ2-5,.
CASGGSLNTEAFF,TGTGCCAGCGGTGGAAGTTTGAACACTGAAGCTTTCTTT,.,TRBV11-2,TRBJ1-1,.
CASSDGPSAAFF,TGTGCCAGCAGTGACGGCCCGAGCGCGGCTTTCTTT,.,TRBV6-1,TRBJ1-1,.
CASSPPGVRDTGELFF,TGTGCCAGCTCCCCCCCGGGGGTCCGGGATACCGGGGAGCTGTTTTTT,.,TRBV7-3,TRBJ2-2,.
CASGLVLRGQTDTQYF,TGTGCTAGTGGTTTGGTACTGAGGGGGCAAACAGATACGCAGTATTTT,TRBD1,TRBV12-5,TRBJ2-3,few
CAWSGLGAVPKPNTEAFF,TGTGCCTGGAGCGGCCTAGGGGCAGTCCCTAAGCCTAACACTGAAGCTTTCTTT,.,TRBV30,TRBJ1-1,few
CASSERQGDTEAFF,TGTGCCAGCAGTGAAAGGCAGGGGGACACTGAAGCTTTCTTT,TRBD1,TRBV6-1,TRBJ1-1,few
CASSPQGNQPQHF,TGTGCCAGCAGCCCCCAGGGGAATCAGCCCCAGCATTTT,.,TRBV9,TRBJ1-5,.